Sequencing of this TCR beta chain was carried out in a study of cytomegalovirus exposure and HLA in healthy donors. The CDR3 is 11 residues long. V lost 2 bases, J lost 6 bases, and 5 bases lay in between. CDR1 and CDR2 from the germline V gene are SQVTM and ANQGSEA. Healthy bone marrow donors supplied every sample. PCR amplification relied on 60 Vbeta primers (plus 13 Jbeta primers). The table came from immunoSEQ multiplex PCR; TCRdb's copy has only in-frame clones and leaves some out. The data contain roughly 120,000 clones, about 80% of them singletons. Findings and limits, study-wide: The listing of roughly 160 TCR beta chains classed them as cytomegalovirus-associated. Rarity marked most TCR sequences, yet some public TCRs occurred in many donors. From TCR beta sequences, most subjects' HLA-A and HLA-B alleles were reportedly predicted accurately.

Details on this clone: The antigen is undetermined.

This receptor was identified in a man aged 30-40 years in good health and CMV-seronegative. Sequencing was performed on PBMCs. The V gene is TRBV29-1, the J gene TRBJ1-3; no firm D call. This CDR3 reads CSVENKNTIYF. In DNA, the CDR3 is TGCAGCGTTGAAAACAAAAACACCATATATTTT.